Presented here are 10 T cell receptor beta chains from one specimen sequenced in a study. Using its own MiXCR run on the 5' RACE reads, TCRdb lists one record per CDR3 protein. The sample consists of nearly 55,000 distinct CDR3 sequences, approximately 23% of them appearing once. The source material was tumor-infiltrating naive CD4+ T cells sorted from the breast tumor. Subset denoted: naive CD4+ T cells, CD4+CD45RA+CD25-. The source is a female donor with breast cancer.

This clonotype occurred a few times. The chain employs TRBV27 and TRBJ2-5; D is undetermined. CDR3 size: 14 residues. The ends were cut back, 5 bases at V and 1 base at J, with 11 bases in the middle. CDR1 is MNHEY, CDR2 SMNVEV, per germline (reference sequence). The CDR3 spells CASSNDRSQETQYF. The CDR3 DNA reads TGTGCCAGCAGTAACGATCGTAGCCAAGAGACCCAGTACTTC.

The rearrangement links TRBV7-2 to TRBJ2-3; D is unresolved. The CDR3 is 15 residues long. The germline V and J ends were trimmed by 5 bases and 1 base, with 13 bases remaining between them. The V gene's germline CDR1 is SGHTA and CDR2 FQGNSA. The CDR3 protein is CASSPLKARTDTQYF. CDR3 sequence (DNA): TGTGCCAGCAGCCCACTCAAGGCGCGCACAGATACGCAGTATTTT. The full variable domain, completed using reference TRBV7-2 and TRBJ2-3, is GAGVSQSPSNKVTEKGKDVELRCDPISGHTALYWYRQSLGQGLEFLIYFQGNSAPDKSGLPSDRFSAERTGGSVSTLTIQRTQQEDSAVYLCASSPLKARTDTQYFGPGTRLTVL.

This clonotype appeared many times. The CDR3 spells CSASILLKGNTEAFF. CDR3 in DNA: TGCAGTGCCTCAATCCTACTAAAAGGGAACACTGAAGCTTTCTTT. The chain has TRBV20-1 and TRBJ1-1; D is undetermined. This CDR3 is built from 15 residues. Between the trimmed V and J ends, which lost 6 bases and 1 base, there was a span of 18 bases. Germline values: CDR1 DFQATT, CDR2 SNEGSKA (reference sequence).

This clonotype appeared a few times. The CDR3 region has the DNA TGCGCCAGCAGCCCGGGAGAGGGGACAGATACGCAGTATTTT. Translated: CASSPGEGTDTQYF. V and J are TRBV5-1 and TRBJ2-3, with D possibly matching TRBD2 (6 bases). The germline V gene encodes CDR1 SGHRS and CDR2 YFSETQ. This CDR3 region has 14 residues. V was shortened by 4 bases and J by 3 bases, with 12 bases between the two germline ends.

The V gene is TRBV5-1, the J gene TRBJ2-3; D not resolved. This CDR3 has 20 amino acids. V was shortened by 3 bases and J by 3 bases, with 29 bases between the two germline ends. Germline V gene data show CDR1 as SGHRS and CDR2 as YFSETQ. The CDR3, as DNA: TGCGCCAGCAGCTCAAGTCAAGGTAGCCTGTTTCTTCAAAGGACAGATACGCAGTATTTT. Its protein is CASSSSQGSLFLQRTDTQYF.

This clonotype came up many times. The chain joins TRBV12-3 or TRBV12-4 to TRBJ2-7; no definite D call. V was shortened by 7 bases and J by 4 bases, with 11 bases between the two germline ends. This CDR3 is built from 12 residues. The DNA for the CDR3 is TGTGCCAGCACCCTCGACTTTTACGAGCAGTACTTC. This translates into CASTLDFYEQYF.

In this sample, this clonotype turned up a few times. The chain employs TRBV6-6 and TRBJ2-1; the match to TRBD2 covers 9 bases. Looked up from germline, CDR1 is MNHNY and CDR2 is SVGAGI (reference sequence). The CDR3 sequence is 13 residues long. J lost 8 bases, V lost 2 bases, and 1 base had no gene match. Written as DNA, the CDR3 is TGTGCCAGCAGTTACACTAGCGGGTATGAGCAGTTCTTC. Translated: CASSYTSGYEQFF.

The gene calls are TRBV29-1 and TRBJ2-3; 12 bases align to TRBD2. V lost 1 base to trimming and J lost 6 bases; unmatched junction nucleotides: 2. Germline V gene lookup returns CDR1 SQVTM and CDR2 ANQGSEA. CDR3 length equals 14 residues. CDR3 coding DNA: TGCAGCGTTGAAGGACTAGCGGGAGCGGATACGCAGTATTTT. Amino acid sequence: CSVEGLAGADTQYF.

This clonotype was picked up a small number of times. This sequence joins TRBV7-9 and TRBJ2-2; 9 bases align to TRBD1. The V gene's germline CDR1 is SEHNR and CDR2 FQNEAQ (reference sequence). The CDR3 runs 15 residues. Unmatched junction bases numbered 2, after V lost 4 bases and J lost 2 bases. In DNA, the CDR3 is TGTGCCAGCAGCTCGGGACAGGGAAACACCGGGGAGCTGTTTTTT. This encodes CASSSGQGNTGELFF.

Remarks on this clonotype: Just one base apart from a much larger clone, this may be a read error. This rearrangement joins TRBV5-5 to TRBJ2-1, with a possible D match to TRBD2 (5 bases). V gave up 7 bases and J gave up 8 bases, with 22 bases separating them. CDR1 SGHKS and CDR2 YYEKEE come from the germline V gene (reference sequence). This CDR3 contains 15 residues. The CDR3 spells CASGPTPTGNYEQFF. The CDR3 DNA reads as TGTGCCAGCGGCCCCACCCCGACGGGAAACTATGAGCAGTTCTTC. The full variable domain, with the rest looked up from reference TRBV5-5 and TRBJ2-1, is DAGVTQSPTHLIKTRGQQVTLRCSPISGHKSVSWYQQVLGQGPQFIFQYYEKEERGRGNFPDRFSARQFPNYSSELNVNALLLGDSALYLCASGPTPTGNYEQFFGPGTRLTVL.